Listed here are 8 T cell receptor beta chains from one sample, sequenced in a study of T cell responses to AZD1222 COVID-19 vaccine. Some clones are missing from TCRdb's copy, which holds only in-frame ones; the method was immunoSEQ multiplex PCR. Seen here are approximately 200,000 clones, approximately 90% observed once, and the top ten hold 3% to 3.5%. The specimen was peripheral blood, collected 28 days after the second AZD1222 dose. These receptors were taken from an adult who received the AZD1222 COVID-19 vaccine.

The rearrangement links TRBV3-1 (or the pseudogene TRBV3-2) to TRBJ2-7; 9 bases fit TRBD1. Germline values: CDR1 LGHDT, CDR2 YNNKEL (reference sequence). The length of the CDR3 is 15 residues. J gave up 2 bases and V 6 bases, and 8 bases lay outside the gene matches. The CDR3 loop is CASSWDRDDPYEQYF. CDR3 bases: TGTGCCAGCAGTTGGGACAGGGACGACCCCTACGAGCAGTACTTC.

V gene TRBV7-6 combines with J gene TRBJ2-1; 14 positions agree with TRBD2. V dropped 3 bases and J dropped 3; count of bases not matched to a gene: 4. Per the germline V gene, CDR1 is SGHVS and CDR2 is FNYEAQ. The CDR3 sequence is 17 residues long. The DNA for the CDR3 is TGTGCCAGCAGCTTCCTCGGACTAGCGGGAGGCTACAATGAGCAGTTCTTC. This codes for CASSFLGLAGGYNEQFF.

The chain joins TRBV28 to TRBJ1-2, with D perhaps TRBD1 (6 bases). This CDR3 is 14 amino acids long. The V and J ends lost 6 bases and 4 bases respectively, with 15 bases between them. The germline gives CDR1 MDHEN, CDR2 SYDVKM. The CDR3 loop is CASRQLQGFYGYTF. The CDR3 region has the DNA TGTGCCAGCAGGCAATTACAGGGCTTCTATGGCTACACCTTC.

This chain uses TRBV6-5 with TRBJ1-3, with D hard to call. This CDR3 is 15 amino acids long. Trimming took 2 bases from V and 0 from J, leaving 8 bases between them. The V gene's germline CDR1 is MNHEY and CDR2 SVGAGI. CDR3 DNA: TGTGCCAGCAGTTACAGGAGGAGCTCTGGAAACACCATATATTTT. Its protein product is CASSYRRSSGNTIYF.

The rearrangement uses TRBV9 and TRBJ2-7, with D unclear. The CDR3 consists of 14 residues. Trimming removed 0 bases from V and 4 bases from J, with 11 bases in between. Germline CDR1 SGDLS, CDR2 YYNGEE. CDR3 sequence reads: CASSVGLVGYEQYF. In DNA, the CDR3 is TGTGCCAGCAGCGTAGGTCTTGTGGGGTACGAGCAGTACTTC. The full variable domain, with the rest looked up from reference TRBV9 and TRBJ2-7, is DSGVTQTPKHLITATGQRVTLRCSPRSGDLSVYWYQQSLDQGLQFLIQYYNGEERAKGNILERFSAQQFPDLHSELNLSSLELGDSALYFCASSVGLVGYEQYFGPGTRLTVT.

The gene calls are TRBV2 and TRBJ2-1; 8 nucleotides line up with TRBD2. The CDR3 has 14 residues. Germline V CDR1 and CDR2: SNHLY, FYNNEI. After removal of 6 bases from V and 7 bases from J, the junction contained 8 bases not matched to a gene. The CDR3 DNA follows: TGTGCCAGCAGCCCCAGACTAGCGATAAATGAGCAGTTCTTC. Protein sequence: CASSPRLAINEQFF.

The V call is TRBV30, the J call TRBJ2-1; TRBD2 aligns across 9 bases. J gave up 4 bases and V 1 base, and 8 bases lay outside the gene matches. The CDR3 loop spans 16 amino acids. Germline CDR1 and CDR2: GTSNPN and SVGIG (reference sequence). The CDR3 DNA sequence: TGTGCCTGGAGTGGATTAGCGGGAGTTTTGTACAATGAGCAGTTCTTC. Its protein product is CAWSGLAGVLYNEQFF.

The chain has TRBV5-8 and TRBJ2-7, with 7 bases aligning to TRBD1. The V gene end was trimmed by 2 bases and the J gene end by 3 bases; junction bases not matched to a gene: 2. This CDR3 is built from 13 residues. CDR1 and CDR2 from the germline V gene are SGHTS and YDEGEE. The CDR3 region is CASSFDRVYEQYF. DNA of the CDR3: TGTGCCAGCAGCTTTGACAGGGTCTACGAGCAGTACTTC.